This TCR beta chain was documented in a study of control samples from healthy donors and cancer patients. The assay was immunoSEQ multiplex PCR, and TCRdb's table has in-frame clones only and misses some. This sample has 75,000 to 95,000 clones, with roughly nine tenths found just once. This CDR3 is 14 amino acids long. Trimming left V 0 bases short and J 5 bases short, with 7 bases between. The germline V gene encodes CDR1 KGHSH and CDR2 LQKENI. The chain carries TRBV18 and TRBJ2-2, with D possibly TRBD2 on 5 matching bases. The sample comprised PBMCs. This TCR was recovered from a woman in her forties or fifties with colorectal cancer. CDR3 nucleotides: TGTGCCAGCTCACCACCCCGGGATACCGGGGAGCTGTTTTTT. As protein: CASSPPRDTGELFF. Combining the CDR3 with reference TRBV18 and TRBJ2-2 gives the whole variable domain NAGVMQNPRHLVRRRGQEARLRCSPMKGHSHVYWYRQLPEEGLKFMVYLQKENIIDESGMPKERFSAEFPKEGPSILRIQQVVRGDSAAYFCASSPPRDTGELFFGEGSRLTVL.